A single sample gave rise to the 15 T cell receptor beta chains below, sequenced in a study of T-cell memory formation after mild COVID-19. TCRdb reanalysed the 5' RACE reads using MiXCR and keeps one entry per CDR3 protein. The table has 380,000 or so distinct CDR3 sequences, roughly 14% seen once; the top ten hold roughly a fifth. Sequencing was done on a sample of PBMCs or a T cell subset sorted from them (not recorded which). The receptors originated from a man aged 18 to 30 who had mild COVID-19 (a few samples of this study predate the infection). Cell type and time point are not known.

The gene calls are TRBV12-3 or TRBV12-4 and TRBJ1-2; no clear D. The CDR3 loop spans 15 amino acids. Trimming left V 0 bases short and J 7 bases short, with 15 bases between. CDR3 sequence reads: CASSLALGSPIGYTF. The CDR3, as DNA: TGTGCCAGCAGTTTAGCACTCGGATCCCCTATTGGCTACACCTTC.

The chain is built from TRBV20-1 and TRBJ1-6; D uncertain. Trimming removed 5 bases at V and 0 bases at J, with 8 bases between. The germline V gene encodes CDR1 DFQATT and CDR2 SNEGSKA (reference sequence). The CDR3 has 14 amino acids. CDR3 bases: TGCAGTGCTGGAAGCGCCTCCTATAATTCACCCCTCCACTTT. Amino acid sequence: CSAGSASYNSPLHF.

The chain combines TRBV29-1 with TRBJ1-3, with TRBD1 identical over 7 bases. V lost 7 bases and J lost 2; bases outside the gene matches: 5. The CDR3 length is 13 residues. Germline V gene lookup returns CDR1 SQVTM and CDR2 ANQGSEA. The CDR3 spells CSARTGTGNTIYF. The CDR3 bases are TGCAGCGCCAGGACAGGAACTGGAAACACCATATATTTT. The complete variable domain, with remaining parts taken from reference TRBV29-1 and TRBJ1-3, reads SAVISQKPSRDICQRGTSLTIQCQVDSQVTMMFWYRQQPGQSLTLIATANQGSEATYESGFVIDKFPISRPNLTFSTLTVSNMSPEDSSIYLCSARTGTGNTIYFGEGSWLTVV.

This clonotype was seen a handful of times. Written as DNA, the CDR3 is TGTGCCAGTAGTTCGGACAGCGGCGAAAAACTGTTTTTT. Protein product: CASSSDSGEKLFF. The genes are TRBV19 and TRBJ1-4; D is perhaps TRBD1 (6 bases). Trimming stripped 5 bases from V and 8 bases from J, with 12 bases between. This CDR3 is 13 amino acids long. Germline CDR1 reads LNHDA; CDR2 reads SQIVND (reference sequence).

The chain employs TRBV24-1 and TRBJ2-7; 8 bases agree with TRBD1. The CDR3 runs to 16 residues. Trimming took 0 bases from V and 3 from J; bases not matched to a gene: 6. The germline CDR1 and CDR2 sequences are KGHDR and SFDVKD. The chain's CDR3 is CATSDLPHRGVYEQYV. The CDR3 DNA sequence: TGTGCCACCAGTGATTTGCCACACAGGGGGGTCTACGAGCAGTACGTC.

This clonotype was seen only a few times. V gene TRBV6-6 combines with J gene TRBJ2-5; 10 bases line up with TRBD1. From germline, CDR1 is MNHNY and CDR2 SVGAGI (reference sequence). V lost 4 bases, J lost 3 bases, and 5 bases stayed unmatched. The CDR3 covers 15 residues. The CDR3 coding sequence is TGTGCCAGCAGTTGTCAGGACAGGGGGGAAGAGACCCAGTACTTC. It encodes CASSCQDRGEETQYF.

The chain employs TRBV19 and TRBJ2-1; 9 bases line up with TRBD1. This CDR3 has 15 amino acids. Trimming took 5 bases from V and 6 from J; bases not matched to a gene: 8. The germline V gene encodes CDR1 LNHDA and CDR2 SQIVND (reference sequence). DNA of the CDR3: TGTGCCAGTAGTCCGACAGGGGGGGTCGGCAATGAGCAGTTCTTC. Amino acid sequence: CASSPTGGVGNEQFF.

The chain employs TRBV12-3 or TRBV12-4 and TRBJ2-4; the D gene is possibly TRBD1 (6 bases). This CDR3 is 14 amino acids long. The V end lost 5 bases, the J end lost 8 bases, and 16 bases lay between the germline ends. The chain's CDR3 is CASSPNRDRDIQYF. Here the CDR3 DNA reads TGTGCCAGCAGTCCTAACAGGGATCGCGACATTCAGTACTTC.

J is TRBJ1-5 and V is TRBV12-3 or TRBV12-4; D gene unclear. The CDR3 is 13 residues long. V shed 6 bases and J shed 3 bases, with 9 bases lying between them. This CDR3 reads CASSPRFNQPQHF. The CDR3 DNA follows: TGTGCCAGCAGCCCTAGGTTCAATCAGCCCCAGCATTTT.

The gene calls are TRBV11-1 and TRBJ2-7, with D possibly TRBD1 on 7 matching bases. Trimming pared 5 bases from V and 2 bases from J, leaving 13 bases between. The germline V gene has CDR1 SGHAT and CDR2 FQDESV (reference sequence). The CDR3 sequence is 14 residues long. The DNA for the CDR3 is TGTGCCAGCAGCCGGAGGGGGACAGCCTACGAGCAGTACGTC. It yields the protein CASSRRGTAYEQYV.

The chain is built from TRBV6-5 and TRBJ1-6, with 9 bases aligning to TRBD1. The trim removed 0 bases at V and 9 bases at J, leaving 6 bases unmatched. The length of the CDR3 is 16 residues. The germline CDR1 and CDR2 sequences are MNHEY and SVGAGI. The CDR3 region is CASSYSWGQGSSPLHF. The DNA for the CDR3 is TGTGCCAGCAGTTACTCGTGGGGACAGGGAAGTTCACCCCTCCACTTT.

This rearrangement joins TRBV15 to TRBJ1-5; the D gene is possibly TRBD1 (5 bases). The CDR3 contains 17 residues. V was trimmed by 1 base and J by 2 bases, leaving 15 bases between them. Germline V gene lookup returns CDR1 LNHNV and CDR2 YYDKDF (reference sequence). CDR3 loop: CATSRGDGRIGNQPQHF. The CDR3 DNA is TGTGCCACCAGCAGAGGGGACGGGAGGATCGGCAATCAGCCCCAGCATTTT.

This chain uses TRBV9 with TRBJ2-5; D not certain. Germline CDR1 and CDR2: SGDLS and YYNGEE. V was cut by 0 bases and J by 5 bases, with 14 bases left in between. This CDR3 is built from 15 residues. CDR3 residues: CASSVGPGTRETQYF. The CDR3 bases are TGTGCCAGCAGCGTAGGACCTGGAACGAGGGAGACCCAGTACTTC. Combining the CDR3 with reference TRBV9 and TRBJ2-5 gives the whole variable domain DSGVTQTPKHLITATGQRVTLRCSPRSGDLSVYWYQQSLDQGLQFLIQYYNGEERAKGNILERFSAQQFPDLHSELNLSSLELGDSALYFCASSVGPGTRETQYFGPGTRLLVL.

This clonotype has only a few counts. The genes are TRBV7-2 and TRBJ2-4; perhaps TRBD1 as D (6 bases). Germline lookup yields CDR1 SGHTA and CDR2 FQGNSA. The ends were cut back, 2 bases at V and 7 bases at J, with 12 bases in the middle. The CDR3 covers 14 residues. As DNA, the CDR3 is TGTGCCAGCAGCTTAAGGCAGGGGCGGAACATTCAGTACTTC. This translates into CASSLRQGRNIQYF.

This clonotype was detected only a few times. The V call is TRBV6-5, the J call TRBJ1-6, with D tentatively TRBD1 (6 bases). Per the germline V gene, CDR1 is MNHEY and CDR2 is SVGAGI. V lost 2 bases and J lost 2, with 10 bases in between. This CDR3 spans 16 amino acids. The CDR3 region is CASSYVGGPYNSPLHF. CDR3 coding DNA: TGTGCCAGCAGTTACGTCGGGGGGCCCTATAATTCACCCCTCCACTTT.